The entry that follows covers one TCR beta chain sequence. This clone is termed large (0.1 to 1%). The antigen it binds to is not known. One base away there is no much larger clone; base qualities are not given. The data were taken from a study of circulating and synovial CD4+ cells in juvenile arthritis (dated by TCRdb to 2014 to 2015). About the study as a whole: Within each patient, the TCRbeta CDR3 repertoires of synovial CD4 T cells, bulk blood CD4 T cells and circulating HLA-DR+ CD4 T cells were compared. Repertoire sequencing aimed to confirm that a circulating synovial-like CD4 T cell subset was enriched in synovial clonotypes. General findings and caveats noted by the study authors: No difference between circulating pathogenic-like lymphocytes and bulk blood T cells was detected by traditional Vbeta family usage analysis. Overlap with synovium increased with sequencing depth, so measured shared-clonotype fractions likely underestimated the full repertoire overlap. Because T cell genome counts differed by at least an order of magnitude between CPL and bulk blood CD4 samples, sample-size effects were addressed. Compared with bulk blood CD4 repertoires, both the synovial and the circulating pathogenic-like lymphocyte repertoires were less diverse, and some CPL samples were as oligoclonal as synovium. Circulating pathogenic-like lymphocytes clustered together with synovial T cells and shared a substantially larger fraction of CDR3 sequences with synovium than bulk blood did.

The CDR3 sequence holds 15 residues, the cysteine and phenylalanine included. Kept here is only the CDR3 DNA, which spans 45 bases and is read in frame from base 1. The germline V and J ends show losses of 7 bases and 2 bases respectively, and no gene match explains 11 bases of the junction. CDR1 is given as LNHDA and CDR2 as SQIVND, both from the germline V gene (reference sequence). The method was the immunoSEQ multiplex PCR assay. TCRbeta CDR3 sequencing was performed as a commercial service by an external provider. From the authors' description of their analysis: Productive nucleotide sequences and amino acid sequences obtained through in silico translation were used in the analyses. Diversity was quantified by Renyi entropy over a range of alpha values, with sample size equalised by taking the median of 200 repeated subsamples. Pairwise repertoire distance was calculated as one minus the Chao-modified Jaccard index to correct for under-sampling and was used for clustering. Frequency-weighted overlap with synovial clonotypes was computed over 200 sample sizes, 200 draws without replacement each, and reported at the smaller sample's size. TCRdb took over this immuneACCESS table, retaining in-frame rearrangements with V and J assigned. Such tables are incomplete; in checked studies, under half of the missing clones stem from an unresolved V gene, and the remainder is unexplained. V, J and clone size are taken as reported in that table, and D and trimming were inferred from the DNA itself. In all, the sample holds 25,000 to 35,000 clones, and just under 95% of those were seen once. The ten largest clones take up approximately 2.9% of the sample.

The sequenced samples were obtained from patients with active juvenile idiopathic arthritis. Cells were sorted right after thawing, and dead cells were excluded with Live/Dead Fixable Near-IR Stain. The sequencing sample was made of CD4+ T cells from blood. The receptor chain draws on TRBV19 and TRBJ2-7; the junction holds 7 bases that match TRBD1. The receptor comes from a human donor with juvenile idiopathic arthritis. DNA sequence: TGTGCCAGTAAGTGGACCTGGACAGGTCCCTACGAGCAGTACTTC. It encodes CASKWTWTGPYEQYF.